This T cell receptor (beta chain) was retrieved from a study of regulatory T cells in long-lasting Graves disease. Study-level information: Duration of antithyroid drug therapy among newly diagnosed Graves' patients was under 3 months.

This clonotype was recorded many times. Time point defined: newly diagnosed GD, antithyroid drugs for less than 3 months. There was RNA extracted from PBMCs, and the TCR library was made from it. Construction of the TCR beta libraries employed iRepertoire HTBI primers in conjunction with Arm-PCR of CDR3 regions. MiXCR, applied by TCRdb to the multiplex PCR reads, yields one record per CDR3 protein. The sample shows hundreds of thousands of distinct CDR3 sequences, 16% of them seen only once. This same sample was also part of a study on T cells in Graves' hyperthyroidism and ophthalmopathy. From that paper: The primer set for the first-round RT-PCR of the TCR CDR3 was HTBI. A model using 13 V-J features told ophthalmopathy apart from stable hyperthyroidism.

The specimen comprised peripheral blood mononuclear cells (PBMCs), sampled at new diagnosis, from a patient treated with antithyroid drugs. This receptor was taken from a young man with Graves disease.

The CDR3: CASSLPGGYEQYF. Here the CDR3 DNA reads TGTGCCAGCAGCCTTCCGGGTGGATACGAGCAGTACTTC. The chain joins TRBV13 to TRBJ2-7; D is unclear. Germline values: CDR1 PRHDT, CDR2 FYEKMQ (reference sequence). The V gene lost 5 bases and the J gene lost 4 bases, with 12 bases spanning the gap. The CDR3 runs to 13 residues. Using reference TRBV13 and TRBJ2-7 for the parts outside the CDR3, the full variable domain is AAGVIQSPRHLIKEKRETATLKCYPIPRHDTVYWYQQGPGQDPQFLISFYEKMQSDKGSIPDRFSAQQFSDYHSELNMSSLELGDSALYFCASSLPGGYEQYFGPGTRLTVT.